Below, 20 T cell receptor beta chains from the same sample are listed, as sequenced in a study of T cell responses to AZD1222 COVID-19 vaccine. Generated by immunoSEQ multiplex PCR, the TCRdb table keeps only in-frame clones and is missing some. Of roughly 90,000 clones in the sample, approximately 83% were seen once. The sample in question was peripheral blood, obtained on day 0 of AZD1222 vaccination. All receptors come from an adult in good health.

The chain joins TRBV5-1 to TRBJ2-1; no clear D. The CDR3 consists of 12 residues. The ends were cut back, 4 bases at V and 7 bases at J, with 9 bases in the middle. Germline V gene lookup returns CDR1 SGHRS and CDR2 YFSETQ. The CDR3 DNA reads TGCGCCAGCAGCCCTCAGAGGAATGAGCAGTTCTTC. It yields the protein CASSPQRNEQFF.

The rearrangement links TRBV6-6 to TRBJ2-5; no reliable D call. Trimming left V 0 bases short and J 2 bases short, with 7 bases between. CDR1 and CDR2 (germline): MNHNY, SVGAGI (reference sequence). This CDR3 has 14 residues. The CDR3 nucleotides read TGTGCCAGCAGTTACTCGAACCTACAAGAGACCCAGTACTTC. Protein sequence: CASSYSNLQETQYF.

The J gene is TRBJ1-1, the V gene TRBV27; D gene unclear. The CDR3 contains 15 residues. Germline V lookup: CDR1 MNHEY, CDR2 SMNVEV (reference sequence). Trimming stripped 5 bases from V and 5 bases from J, with 18 bases between. The CDR3 region has the DNA TGTGCCAGCAGTCCCCCTGGGAGGGAATGGACTGAAGCTTTCTTT. This gives the protein CASSPPGREWTEAFF.

The chain joins TRBV28 to TRBJ1-2; D is unresolved. From germline, CDR1 is MDHEN and CDR2 SYDVKM. This CDR3 is built from 14 residues. Trimming left V 4 bases short and J 4 bases short, with 13 bases between. The DNA of the CDR3 is TGTGCCAGCAGTTCGAAGGGAGAAGTCTATGGCTACACCTTC. It translates to CASSSKGEVYGYTF.

This sequence joins TRBV7-9 and TRBJ1-3, with TRBD1 as a possible D gene (6 bases). The V gene lost 5 bases and the J gene lost 1 base, with 15 bases spanning the gap. The germline gives CDR1 SEHNR, CDR2 FQNEAQ (reference sequence). The CDR3 covers 16 residues. The DNA of the CDR3 is TGTGCCAGCAGCCCCGGGGACATCGGATCTGGAAACACCATATATTTT. It yields the protein CASSPGDIGSGNTIYF.

This chain uses TRBV5-4 with TRBJ2-3; 8 nucleotides line up with TRBD1. With 4 bases clipped from V and 1 base from J, the junction kept 5 bases outside the gene matches. This CDR3 has 15 amino acids. Germline V gene sequence: CDR1 SGHNT, CDR2 YYREEE (reference sequence). CDR3: CASSTGQGRTDTQYF. As DNA, the CDR3 is TGTGCCAGCAGCACCGGACAGGGACGCACAGATACGCAGTATTTT.

The rearrangement joins TRBV7-6 to TRBJ2-1, with TRBD2 matching 10 bases. The germline CDR1 and CDR2 sequences are SGHVS and FNYEAQ. The CDR3 contains 20 residues. After removal of 5 bases from V and 5 bases from J, the junction contained 21 bases not matched to a gene. The CDR3 DNA is TGTGCCAGCAGCCCAGTCCCCCTAGCGGGAGTCGGTTCGCATGACAATGAGCAGTTCTTC. Its translation is CASSPVPLAGVGSHDNEQFF.

This chain joins TRBV5-1 and TRBJ2-2, with 7 nucleotides matching TRBD1. The length of the CDR3 is 17 residues. CDR1 and CDR2 (germline): SGHRS, YFSETQ. Losses at the gene ends were 0 bases for V and 3 bases for J; bases not matched to a gene: 8. The CDR3 DNA reads TGCGCCAGCAGCTTGGACAGGGGTTATTCGGACACCGGGGAGCTGTTTTTT. Amino acid sequence: CASSLDRGYSDTGELFF.

The chain has TRBV19 and TRBJ1-5; the D is unclear. In germline, CDR1 is LNHDA, CDR2 SQIVND (reference sequence). Trimming removed 5 bases from V and 0 bases from J, with 11 bases in between. This CDR3 is built from 15 residues. The CDR3 DNA follows: TGTGCCAGTAGTCTACAGAGGGATAGCAATCAGCCCCAGCATTTT. This encodes CASSLQRDSNQPQHF.

The V and J genes are TRBV11-3 and TRBJ1-2, with TRBD1 as a possible D gene (5 bases). Trimming cost V 4 bases and J 4 bases, with 16 bases left between them. The CDR3 is 15 residues long. Germline assignment: CDR1 SGHNT and CDR2 YENEEA. The CDR3: CASSSQQGSLYGYTF. The DNA of the CDR3 is TGTGCCAGCAGCTCCCAGCAGGGTTCCCTCTATGGCTACACCTTC.

The rearrangement joins TRBV5-4 to TRBJ1-1; 7 nucleotides align to TRBD1. Germline V gives CDR1 SGHNT, CDR2 YYREEE (reference sequence). The CDR3 contains 14 residues. V trimming: 0 bases; J trimming: 5 bases; junction bases outside the gene matches: 4. CDR3 bases: TGTGCCAGCAGCTTGGGACAGGGACGGACTGAAGCTTTCTTT. This encodes CASSLGQGRTEAFF.

The chain combines TRBV6-5 with TRBJ2-7, with D possibly being TRBD2 (7 bases). The CDR3 is 13 residues long. V was cut by 6 bases and J by 3 bases, with 12 bases left in between. CDR1 and CDR2 from the germline V gene are MNHEY and SVGAGI. The CDR3 sequence: CASRRGGDYEQYF. The CDR3 region has the DNA TGTGCCAGCAGAAGGGGGGGTGACTACGAGCAGTACTTC.

V gene TRBV6-5 combines with J gene TRBJ1-4; unclear D gene. This CDR3 region has 14 residues. Trimming took off 3 bases at V and 8 bases at J, with 13 bases between the two ends. Germline V CDR1 and CDR2: MNHEY, SVGAGI. The CDR3 sequence is CASSYRGPREKLFF. The CDR3 DNA reads as TGTGCCAGCAGTTATCGGGGTCCTAGGGAAAAACTGTTTTTT.

This clone was counted a few times. The gene calls are TRBV11-3 and TRBJ2-7, with a tentative D call TRBD1 (6 bases). Germline assignment: CDR1 SGHNT and CDR2 YENEEA. V dropped 5 bases and J dropped 3 bases, with 23 bases sitting between them. The CDR3 is made up of 17 amino acids. CDR3 in DNA: TGTGCCAGCAGCCTAAGCGACAGGCAGTGGGTCGGCTACGAGCAGTACTTC. Protein: CASSLSDRQWVGYEQYF.

The rearrangement links TRBV30 to TRBJ1-4; D gene unclear. CDR3 length equals 17 residues. V was trimmed by 4 bases and J by 0 bases, leaving 18 bases between them. Germline values: CDR1 GTSNPN, CDR2 SVGIG (reference sequence). In DNA form, the CDR3 reads TGTGCCTGGATTGCATCCGGAGAGGTTCCAACTAATGAAAAACTGTTTTTT. Its protein is CAWIASGEVPTNEKLFF.

The CDR3 spells CASRGLAWETQYF. CDR3 bases: TGTGCCAGCAGGGGTCTAGCGTGGGAGACCCAGTACTTC. The chain is built from TRBV7-9 and TRBJ2-5; D possibly corresponds to TRBD2 (6 bases). Germline CDR1 SEHNR, CDR2 FQNEAQ (reference sequence). V lost 6 bases and J lost 5, with 13 bases in between. The CDR3 covers 13 residues.

This clone appeared a few times. The genes are TRBV3-1 (or the pseudogene TRBV3-2) and TRBJ1-6; D is perhaps TRBD1 (5 bases). V was pared by 0 bases and J by 7 bases, with 13 bases between. The CDR3 consists of 16 residues. CDR1 and CDR2 from the germline V gene are LGHDT and YNNKEL (reference sequence). This chain's CDR3 is CASSQDGGARNSPLHF. CDR3 DNA: TGTGCCAGCAGCCAAGATGGAGGGGCGAGAAATTCACCCCTCCACTTT.

The gene calls are TRBV27 and TRBJ1-3; weak D call: TRBD1 (5 bases). V gave up 2 bases and J gave up 0 bases, with 11 bases separating them. The CDR3 is 16 amino acids. Germline CDR1 and CDR2: MNHEY and SMNVEV (reference sequence). The CDR3 is CASSLQGFNSGNTIYF. For the CDR3, the DNA is TGTGCCAGCAGTTTACAGGGATTTAACTCTGGAAACACCATATATTTT.

The chain couples TRBV9 to TRBJ2-7; 9 bases are a match to TRBD1. Germline loops: CDR1 SGDLS, CDR2 YYNGEE. CDR3 length equals 14 residues. V dropped 0 bases and J dropped 6; count of bases not matched to a gene: 4. The CDR3 DNA reads as TGTGCCAGCAGCGTAGGACAGGGGGGGCCCGAGCAGTACTTC. This translates into CASSVGQGGPEQYF.

The V gene is TRBV30, the J gene TRBJ2-7, with D perhaps matching TRBD1 (5 bases). The germline V gene encodes CDR1 GTSNPN and CDR2 SVGIG (reference sequence). V was shortened by 4 bases and J by 3 bases, with 7 bases between the two germline ends. The CDR3 length is 11 residues. The DNA of the CDR3 is TGTGCCTGGAAGACAGACTACGAGCAGTACTTC. Translating it yields CAWKTDYEQYF.